This entry lists 2 T cell receptor beta chains sequenced from one sample in a study of CD8 T cells in ankylosing spondylitis. TCRdb itself ran the 5' RACE reads through MiXCR, one entry per CDR3 protein. The data hold about 300,000 distinct CDR3 sequences, with around 21% observed a single time. Sequencing was done on a sample of blood, either unsorted or a sorted T cell fraction (not recorded which). The source of these receptors is a female donor with ankylosing spondylitis or in good health (not recorded which).

The chain has TRBV2 and TRBJ2-1, with D possibly being TRBD1 (6 bases). This CDR3 spans 15 amino acids. Germline CDR1 is SNHLY and CDR2 is FYNNEI. V lost 6 bases, J lost 0 bases, and 12 bases lay in between. This CDR3 is CASRWSRGSYNEQFF. CDR3 DNA: TGTGCCAGCAGGTGGAGCAGGGGCTCCTACAATGAGCAGTTCTTC.

The sample holds a few counts of this clonotype. V usage is TRBV29-1 and J usage is TRBJ2-7, with D perhaps TRBD2 (6 bases). The CDR3 loop spans 13 amino acids. Germline lookup yields CDR1 SQVTM and CDR2 ANQGSEA. V was trimmed by 4 bases and J by 3 bases, leaving 13 bases between them. The CDR3 spells CSVGSGRGYEQYF. In nucleotides, the CDR3 is TGCAGCGTTGGTTCCGGGAGAGGCTACGAGCAGTACTTC.